This TCR beta chain appears in the sequencing data of a study of T-cell reconstitution after alpha-beta-depleted transplantation in children. Whole-study results and caveats: After transplant, at about two months, alpha-beta T cells were reportedly derived from several hundred expanded graft clones. Certain patients had high TCRbeta diversity at day 60, and it came from recipient T cells and thymic progenitors that survived.

This CDR3 comprises 16 residues. Trimming took 7 bases from V and 5 from J; bases not matched to a gene: 18. Germline CDR1 SQVTM, CDR2 ANQGSEA. TCRbeta library construction was performed incorporating unique molecular identifiers. TCRdb fed the PCR reads into MiXCR, producing one record per CDR3 protein. In the table there are some 110,000 distinct CDR3 sequences, around 10% of which are singletons. Points on this clonotype: The antigen is undetermined.

This chain connects TRBV29-1 to TRBJ2-3; 7 nucleotides line up with TRBD2. Sequenced here: PBMCs, sampled before TCRalphabeta/CD19-depleted stem cell transplant. This TCR was recovered from a boy aged 2-15 years with acute lymphoblastic leukemia, due to receive a stem cell transplant. The CDR3 reads CSGTSSLAGDIDTQYF. The CDR3 DNA is TGCAGCGGGACCAGTTCATTGGCGGGAGATATAGATACGCAGTATTTT.